This is a list of T cell receptor beta chains from one sample in a study of response to subunit inactivated influenza vaccine. TCRdb passed the RT-PCR reads through MiXCR, listing each CDR3 protein once. This sample has roughly 160,000 distinct CDR3 sequences, with about 11% found just once. The sample consisted of CD8+ T cells sorted from PBMCs, taken less than 30 months after vaccination. The source of these receptors is a man aged 45-69 years who received an inactivated influenza vaccine. CDR3s include the opening cysteine and the closing phenylalanine or tryptophan. The order of the fields is J gene, D gene, clone size, V gene, CDR3 protein, CDR3 DNA. The D gene is left open where the match is weak. The listing skips clone size in some rows; elsewhere it reads once, few, many or a size class.

J gene: TRBJ2-1; D gene: TRBD2; clone size: NA; V gene: TRBV29-1; CDR3 protein: CSVDPGLAGYNEQFF; CDR3 DNA: TGCAGCGTTGATCCCGGACTAGCGGGATACAATGAGCAGTTCTTC
J gene: TRBJ1-1; D gene: NA; clone size: few; V gene: TRBV20-1; CDR3 protein: CSARNGRGSGNTEAFF; CDR3 DNA: TGCAGTGCTAGAAATGGCCGAGGCAGCGGGAACACTGAAGCTTTCTTT
J gene: TRBJ2-5; D gene: NA; clone size: NA; V gene: TRBV29-1; CDR3 protein: CSVSGYQETQYF; CDR3 DNA: TGCAGCGTTTCGGGGTACCAAGAGACCCAGTACTTC
J gene: TRBJ1-1; D gene: TRBD1; clone size: few; V gene: TRBV7-9; CDR3 protein: CASSQTGRNTEAFF; CDR3 DNA: TGTGCCAGCAGCCAGACAGGGAGGAACACTGAAGCTTTCTTT
J gene: TRBJ1-3; D gene: NA; clone size: few; V gene: TRBV29-1; CDR3 protein: CSVDVGNTIYF; CDR3 DNA: TGCAGCGTTGACGTAGGAAACACCATATATTTT
J gene: TRBJ2-2; D gene: TRBD1; clone size: NA; V gene: TRBV4-3; CDR3 protein: CASSQDWNRGTFTGELFF; CDR3 DNA: TGCGCCAGCAGCCAAGATTGGAACAGGGGAACCTTCACCGGGGAGCTGTTTTTT
J gene: TRBJ2-1; D gene: TRBD2; clone size: few; V gene: TRBV7-8; CDR3 protein: CASSSGHSGTLDEQFF; CDR3 DNA: TGTGCCAGCAGCTCAGGGCACAGCGGGACTTTGGATGAGCAGTTCTTC
J gene: TRBJ2-3; D gene: NA; clone size: NA; V gene: TRBV5-4; CDR3 protein: CASSLAPTSTDTQYF; CDR3 DNA: TGTGCCAGCAGCTTGGCCCCAACTAGCACAGATACGCAGTATTTT
J gene: TRBJ2-2; D gene: NA; clone size: many; V gene: TRBV11-2; CDR3 protein: CASSLMEAGTGELFF; CDR3 DNA: TGTGCCAGCAGCTTAATGGAGGCTGGCACCGGGGAGCTGTTTTTT
J gene: TRBJ2-2; D gene: NA; clone size: many; V gene: TRBV15; CDR3 protein: CATSRDGLGAGELFF; CDR3 DNA: TGTGCCACCAGCAGAGATGGTCTCGGGGCCGGGGAGCTGTTTTTT
J gene: TRBJ2-1; D gene: TRBD2; clone size: few; V gene: TRBV20-1; CDR3 protein: CSARGLAGEFPYNEQFF; CDR3 DNA: TGCAGTGCTAGGGGACTAGCGGGCGAGTTCCCCTACAATGAGCAGTTCTTC
J gene: TRBJ2-4; D gene: NA; clone size: NA; V gene: TRBV7-9; CDR3 protein: CASSYEGGNEKNIQYF; CDR3 DNA: TGTGCCAGCAGCTATGAAGGGGGTAACGAGAAAAACATTCAGTACTTC
J gene: TRBJ2-7; D gene: TRBD1; clone size: many; V gene: TRBV7-6; CDR3 protein: CASSLGAGGNYEQYF; CDR3 DNA: TGTGCCAGCAGCTTAGGAGCAGGGGGCAACTACGAGCAGTACTTC
J gene: TRBJ1-1; D gene: NA; clone size: NA; V gene: TRBV10-3; CDR3 protein: CAISAGPEAFF; CDR3 DNA: TGTGCCATCAGTGCTGGGCCTGAAGCTTTCTTT
J gene: TRBJ2-7; D gene: NA; clone size: few; V gene: TRBV6-2/TRBV6-3; CDR3 protein: CASSYSTYEQYF; CDR3 DNA: TGTGCCAGCAGTTACTCCACCTACGAGCAGTACTTC
J gene: TRBJ1-2; D gene: NA; clone size: many; V gene: TRBV4-3; CDR3 protein: CASSPAIVSYGYTF; CDR3 DNA: TGCGCCAGCTCTCCAGCAATCGTTTCCTATGGCTACACCTTC
J gene: TRBJ1-4; D gene: NA; clone size: NA; V gene: TRBV6-1; CDR3 protein: CASHERGTVNEKLFF; CDR3 DNA: TGTGCCAGCCACGAGCGGGGGACGGTAAATGAAAAACTGTTTTTT
J gene: TRBJ2-2; D gene: NA; clone size: many; V gene: TRBV11-1; CDR3 protein: CASSSNDGFTGTGELFF; CDR3 DNA: TGTGCCAGCAGCTCAAACGACGGGTTCACTGGGACCGGGGAGCTGTTTTTT
J gene: TRBJ2-6; D gene: NA; clone size: few; V gene: TRBV4-3; CDR3 protein: CASSQDRGSGANVLTF; CDR3 DNA: TGCGCCAGCAGCCAAGACAGGGGCTCTGGGGCCAACGTCCTGACTTTC
J gene: TRBJ2-1; D gene: NA; clone size: NA; V gene: TRBV19; CDR3 protein: CASSKDSQIYNEQFF; CDR3 DNA: TGTGCCAGTAGTAAAGACAGTCAGATCTACAATGAGCAGTTCTTC
J gene: TRBJ1-5; D gene: NA; clone size: few; V gene: TRBV4-3; CDR3 protein: CASSREFMSQPQHF; CDR3 DNA: TGCGCCAGCAGCCGGGAGTTTATGAGTCAGCCCCAGCATTTT
J gene: TRBJ2-2; D gene: TRBD2; clone size: NA; V gene: TRBV7-9; CDR3 protein: CASNLNGRAGSGELFF; CDR3 DNA: TGTGCCAGCAACTTAAACGGGAGGGCCGGGTCCGGGGAGCTGTTTTTT
J gene: TRBJ1-6; D gene: TRBD1; clone size: NA; V gene: TRBV4-1; CDR3 protein: CASSLITGGNSPLHF; CDR3 DNA: TGCGCCAGCAGCCTAATCACAGGGGGGAATTCACCCCTCCACTTT
J gene: TRBJ1-2; D gene: TRBD1; clone size: NA; V gene: TRBV5-1; CDR3 protein: CASSSYIRTGDGYTF; CDR3 DNA: TGCGCCAGCAGCTCATACATCCGAACAGGGGACGGCTACACCTTC
J gene: TRBJ2-5; D gene: NA; clone size: few; V gene: TRBV25-1; CDR3 protein: CASSPDQETQYF; CDR3 DNA: TGTGCCAGCAGTCCAGACCAAGAGACCCAGTACTTC
J gene: TRBJ1-3; D gene: NA; clone size: few; V gene: TRBV28; CDR3 protein: CASSLSAGPGNTIYF; CDR3 DNA: TGTGCCAGCAGTTTATCGGCAGGTCCTGGAAACACCATATATTTT
J gene: TRBJ2-7; D gene: NA; clone size: many; V gene: TRBV10-3; CDR3 protein: CAISGNVNGVYEQYF; CDR3 DNA: TGTGCCATCAGTGGTAACGTAAACGGGGTCTACGAGCAGTACTTC
J gene: TRBJ1-1; D gene: NA; clone size: NA; V gene: TRBV11-2; CDR3 protein: CASSLGVYSEAFF; CDR3 DNA: TGTGCCAGCAGCCTTGGGGTTTACAGTGAAGCTTTCTTT
J gene: TRBJ2-7; D gene: TRBD2; clone size: NA; V gene: TRBV27; CDR3 protein: CASASGGTQNYEQYF; CDR3 DNA: TGTGCCAGCGCCTCCGGGGGGACCCAAAACTACGAGCAGTACTTC
J gene: TRBJ2-7; D gene: TRBD1; clone size: NA; V gene: TRBV12-3/TRBV12-4; CDR3 protein: CASRSQGTSYEQYF; CDR3 DNA: TGTGCCAGCAGATCACAGGGGACGTCCTACGAGCAGTACTTC
J gene: TRBJ2-7; D gene: NA; clone size: many; V gene: TRBV21-1; CDR3 protein: CAPLSDSRYAYEQYF; CDR3 DNA: TGTGCCCCCCTCTCGGATAGCCGTTATGCCTACGAGCAGTACTTC
J gene: TRBJ2-7; D gene: TRBD1; clone size: few; V gene: TRBV6-5; CDR3 protein: CASSYYPGTAYEQYF; CDR3 DNA: TGTGCCAGCAGTTACTACCCCGGGACAGCCTACGAGCAGTACTTC
J gene: TRBJ2-3; D gene: TRBD1; clone size: few; V gene: TRBV29-1; CDR3 protein: CSVAQQGVSTDTQYF; CDR3 DNA: TGCAGCGTGGCACAACAGGGGGTGAGCACAGATACGCAGTATTTT
J gene: TRBJ2-2; D gene: TRBD2; clone size: NA; V gene: TRBV4-2; CDR3 protein: CASSQDLLAAYTGELFF; CDR3 DNA: TGTGCCAGCAGCCAAGATCTCCTAGCGGCATACACCGGGGAGCTGTTTTTT
J gene: TRBJ2-3; D gene: TRBD2; clone size: NA; V gene: TRBV9; CDR3 protein: CASSAGGGHSTDTQYF; CDR3 DNA: TGTGCCAGCAGCGCGGGCGGGGGGCACAGCACAGATACGCAGTATTTT
J gene: TRBJ1-4; D gene: NA; clone size: NA; V gene: TRBV25-1; CDR3 protein: CASSPQLATNEKLFF; CDR3 DNA: TGTGCCAGCAGCCCCCAACTTGCAACTAATGAAAAACTGTTTTTT